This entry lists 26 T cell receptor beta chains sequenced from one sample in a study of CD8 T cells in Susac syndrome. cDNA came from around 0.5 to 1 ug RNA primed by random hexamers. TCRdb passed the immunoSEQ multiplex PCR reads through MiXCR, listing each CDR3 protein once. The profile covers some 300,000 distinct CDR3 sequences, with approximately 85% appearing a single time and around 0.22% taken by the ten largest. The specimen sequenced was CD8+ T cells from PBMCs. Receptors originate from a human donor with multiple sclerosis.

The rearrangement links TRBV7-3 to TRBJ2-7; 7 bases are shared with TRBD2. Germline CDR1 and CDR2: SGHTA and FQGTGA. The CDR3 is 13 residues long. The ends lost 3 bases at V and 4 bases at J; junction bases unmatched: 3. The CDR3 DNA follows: TGTGCCAGCAGCTTCTGGGGAGGGTACGAGCAGTACTTC. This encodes CASSFWGGYEQYF.

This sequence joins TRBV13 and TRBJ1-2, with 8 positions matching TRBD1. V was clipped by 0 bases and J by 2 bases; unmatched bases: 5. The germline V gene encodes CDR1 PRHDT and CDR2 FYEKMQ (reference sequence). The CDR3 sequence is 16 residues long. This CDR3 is CASSLGGAGGNYGYTF. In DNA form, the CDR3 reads TGTGCCAGCAGCTTAGGCGGGGCAGGGGGCAACTATGGCTACACCTTC.

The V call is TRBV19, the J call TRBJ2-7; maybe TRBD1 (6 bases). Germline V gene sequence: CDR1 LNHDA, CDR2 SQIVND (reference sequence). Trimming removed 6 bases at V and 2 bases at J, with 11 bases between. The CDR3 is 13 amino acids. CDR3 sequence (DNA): TGTGCCAGTAGCAACAGGGTTGCCTACGAGCAGTACTTC. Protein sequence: CASSNRVAYEQYF. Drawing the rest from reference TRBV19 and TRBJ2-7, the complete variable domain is DGGITQSPKYLFRKEGQNVTLSCEQNLNHDAMYWYRQDPGQGLRLIYYSQIVNDFQKGDIAEGYSVSREKKESFPLTVTSAQKNPTAFYLCASSNRVAYEQYFGPGTRLTVT.

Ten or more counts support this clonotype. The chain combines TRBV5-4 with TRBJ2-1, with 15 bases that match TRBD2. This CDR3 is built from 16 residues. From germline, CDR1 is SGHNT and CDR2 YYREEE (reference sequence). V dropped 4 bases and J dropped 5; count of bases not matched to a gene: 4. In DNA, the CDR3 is TGTGCCAGCAGCCCGGGGACTAGCGGGAGGAACAATGAGCAGTTCTTC. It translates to CASSPGTSGRNNEQFF.

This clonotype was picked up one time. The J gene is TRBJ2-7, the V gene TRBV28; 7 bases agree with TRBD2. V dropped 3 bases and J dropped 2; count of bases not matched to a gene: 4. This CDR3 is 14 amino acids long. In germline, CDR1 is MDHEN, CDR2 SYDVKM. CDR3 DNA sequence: TGTGCCAGCAGTTTTGAGGCGGGGGCCTACGAGCAGTACTTC. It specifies CASSFEAGAYEQYF. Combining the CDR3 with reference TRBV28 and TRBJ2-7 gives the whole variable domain DVKVTQSSRYLVKRTGEKVFLECVQDMDHENMFWYRQDPGLGLRLIYFSYDVKMKEKGDIPEGYSVSREKKERFSLILESASTNQTSMYLCASSFEAGAYEQYFGPGTRLTVT.

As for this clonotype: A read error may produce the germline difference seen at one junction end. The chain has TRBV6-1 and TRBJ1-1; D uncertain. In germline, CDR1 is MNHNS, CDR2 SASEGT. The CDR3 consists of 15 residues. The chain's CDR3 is CASSEGLGSNTEAFF. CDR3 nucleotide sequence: TGTGCCAGCAGCGAAGGGCTTGGGTCGAACACTGAAGCTTTCTTT.

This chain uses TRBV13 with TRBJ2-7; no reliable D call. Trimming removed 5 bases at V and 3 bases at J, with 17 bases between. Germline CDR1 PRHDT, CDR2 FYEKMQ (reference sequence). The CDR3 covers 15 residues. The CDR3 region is CASSLGFRKIYEQYF. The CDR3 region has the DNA TGTGCCAGCAGCCTTGGGTTCCGAAAGATCTACGAGCAGTACTTC.

CDR3 sequence (DNA): TGCAGTGCTAGAGATAACCCCGACAGGGCCTCAACTAATGAAAAACTGTTTTTT. Its protein is CSARDNPDRASTNEKLFF. This chain uses TRBV20-1 with TRBJ1-4; TRBD1 matches at 7 bases. The CDR3 loop spans 18 amino acids. Trimming at V came to 0 bases and at J to 0 bases, leaving 10 bases not matched to a gene. Germline CDR1 DFQATT, CDR2 SNEGSKA (reference sequence).

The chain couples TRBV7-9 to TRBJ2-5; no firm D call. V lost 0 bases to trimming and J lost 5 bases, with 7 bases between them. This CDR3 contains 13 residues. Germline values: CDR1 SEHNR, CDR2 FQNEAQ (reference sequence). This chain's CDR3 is CASSLAGKETQYF. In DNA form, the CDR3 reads TGTGCCAGCAGCTTAGCAGGGAAGGAGACCCAGTACTTC.

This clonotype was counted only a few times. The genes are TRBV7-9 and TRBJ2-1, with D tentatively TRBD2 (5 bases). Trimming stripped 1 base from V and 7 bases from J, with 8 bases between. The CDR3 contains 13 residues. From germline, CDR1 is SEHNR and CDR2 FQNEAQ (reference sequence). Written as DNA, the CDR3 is TGTGCCAGCAGCTTAGGACTAAAAAATGAGCAGTTCTTC. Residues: CASSLGLKNEQFF.

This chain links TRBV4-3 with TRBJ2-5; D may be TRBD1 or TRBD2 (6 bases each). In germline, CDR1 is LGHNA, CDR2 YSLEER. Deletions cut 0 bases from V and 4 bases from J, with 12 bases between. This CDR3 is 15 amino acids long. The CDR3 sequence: CASSQEVQGGETQYF. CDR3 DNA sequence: TGCGCCAGCAGCCAAGAGGTACAGGGAGGAGAGACCCAGTACTTC.

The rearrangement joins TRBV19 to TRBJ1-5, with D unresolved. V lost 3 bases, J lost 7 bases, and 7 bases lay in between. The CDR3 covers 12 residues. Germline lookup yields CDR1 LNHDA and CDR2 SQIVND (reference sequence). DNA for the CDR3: TGTGCCAGTAGTATTGGTGGACAGCCCCAGCATTTT. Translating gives CASSIGGQPQHF.

DNA of the CDR3: TGTGCCAGCAGTCCCGAGACTAGCGGGAGTTACGAGCAGTACTTC. This gives the protein CASSPETSGSYEQYF. The chain couples TRBV27 to TRBJ2-7; 12 nucleotides match TRBD2. Germline V CDR1 and CDR2: MNHEY, SMNVEV (reference sequence). The ends lost 5 bases at V and 4 bases at J; junction bases unmatched: 6. The CDR3 has 15 amino acids.

The CDR3 DNA follows: TGTGCCAGCAGCCTCCGGGACAGGTTGGAGCAGTACTTC. Its protein product is CASSLRDRLEQYF. The V and J genes are TRBV27 and TRBJ2-7, with 8 bases matching TRBD1. Looked up from germline, CDR1 is MNHEY and CDR2 is SMNVEV (reference sequence). The J segment lost 7 bases and the V segment lost 6 bases, leaving 8 bases of the junction unmatched. The CDR3 is 13 residues long.

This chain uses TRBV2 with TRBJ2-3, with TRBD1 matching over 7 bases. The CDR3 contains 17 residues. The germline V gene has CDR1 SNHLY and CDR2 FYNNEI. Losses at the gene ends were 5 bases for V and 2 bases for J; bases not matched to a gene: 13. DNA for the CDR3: TGTGCCAGCAGTAGCGACAGGGAAGGTGGTAACACAGATACGCAGTATTTT. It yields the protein CASSSDREGGNTDTQYF.

CDR3 in amino acids: CASSLVAGRDYEQYF. The CDR3 DNA reads as TGTGCCAGCAGCCTGGTCGCAGGCAGGGACTACGAGCAGTACTTC. The chain combines TRBV7-9 with TRBJ2-7, with D maybe TRBD1 (5 bases). This CDR3 contains 15 residues. Trimming left V 5 bases short and J 3 bases short, with 17 bases between. Germline loops: CDR1 SEHNR, CDR2 FQNEAQ (reference sequence).

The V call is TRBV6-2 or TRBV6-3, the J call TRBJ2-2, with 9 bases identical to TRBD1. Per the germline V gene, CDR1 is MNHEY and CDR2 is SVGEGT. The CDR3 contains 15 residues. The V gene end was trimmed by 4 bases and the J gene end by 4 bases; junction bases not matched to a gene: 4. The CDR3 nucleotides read TGTGCCAGCAGTTCTTGGACAGGGGTCACCGGGGAGCTGTTTTTT. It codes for CASSSWTGVTGELFF.

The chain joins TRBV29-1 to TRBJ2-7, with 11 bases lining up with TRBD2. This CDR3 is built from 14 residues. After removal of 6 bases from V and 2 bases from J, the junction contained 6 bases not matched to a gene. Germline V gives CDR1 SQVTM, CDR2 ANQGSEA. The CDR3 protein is CSVYLAGGPYEQYF. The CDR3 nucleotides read TGCAGCGTGTACCTAGCGGGAGGCCCCTACGAGCAGTACTTC.

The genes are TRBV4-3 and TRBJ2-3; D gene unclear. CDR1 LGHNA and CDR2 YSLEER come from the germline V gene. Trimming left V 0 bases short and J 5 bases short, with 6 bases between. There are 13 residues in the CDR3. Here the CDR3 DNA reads TGCGCCAGCAGCCAAGATAGGGAAGATACGCAGTATTTT. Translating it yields CASSQDREDTQYF.

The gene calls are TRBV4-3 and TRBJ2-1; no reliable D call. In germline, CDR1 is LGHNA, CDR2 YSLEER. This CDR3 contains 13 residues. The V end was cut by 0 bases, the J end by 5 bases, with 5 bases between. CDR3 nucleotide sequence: TGCGCCAGCAGCCAAGACCTCAACAATGAGCAGTTCTTC. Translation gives CASSQDLNNEQFF.

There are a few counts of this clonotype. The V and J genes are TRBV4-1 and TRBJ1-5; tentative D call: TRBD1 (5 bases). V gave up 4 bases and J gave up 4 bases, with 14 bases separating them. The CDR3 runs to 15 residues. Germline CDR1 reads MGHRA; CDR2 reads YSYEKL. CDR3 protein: CASSRGFLGNQPQHF. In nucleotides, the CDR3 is TGCGCCAGCAGCCGGGGCTTTCTAGGGAATCAGCCCCAGCATTTT.

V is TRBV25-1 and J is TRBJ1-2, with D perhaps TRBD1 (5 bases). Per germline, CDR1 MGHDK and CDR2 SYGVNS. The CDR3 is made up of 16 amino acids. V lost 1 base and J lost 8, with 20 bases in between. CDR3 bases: TGTGCCAGCAGTGAATCTCTGGAGCAGGGCGTAGGAGGCTACACCTTC. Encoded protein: CASSESLEQGVGGYTF.

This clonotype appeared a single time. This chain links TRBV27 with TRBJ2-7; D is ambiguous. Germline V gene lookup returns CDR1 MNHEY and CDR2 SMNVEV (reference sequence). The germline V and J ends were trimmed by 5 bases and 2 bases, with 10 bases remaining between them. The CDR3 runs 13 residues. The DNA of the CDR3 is TGTGCCAGCAGTCCGGAGACTCCCTACGAGCAGTACTTC. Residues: CASSPETPYEQYF.

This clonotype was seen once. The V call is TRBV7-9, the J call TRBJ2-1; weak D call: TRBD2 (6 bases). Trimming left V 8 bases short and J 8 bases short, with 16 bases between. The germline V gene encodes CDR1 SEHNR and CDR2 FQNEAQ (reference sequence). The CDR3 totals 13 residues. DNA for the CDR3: TGTGCCAGCCCCTACGGGAGAGGGGATGAGCAGTTCTTC. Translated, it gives CASPYGRGDEQFF.

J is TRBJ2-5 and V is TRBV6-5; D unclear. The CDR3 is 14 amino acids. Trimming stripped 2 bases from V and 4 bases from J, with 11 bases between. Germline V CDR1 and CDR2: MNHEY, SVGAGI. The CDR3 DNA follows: TGTGCCAGCAGTTACGGGCCCACGGCAGAGACCCAGTACTTC. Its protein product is CASSYGPTAETQYF.

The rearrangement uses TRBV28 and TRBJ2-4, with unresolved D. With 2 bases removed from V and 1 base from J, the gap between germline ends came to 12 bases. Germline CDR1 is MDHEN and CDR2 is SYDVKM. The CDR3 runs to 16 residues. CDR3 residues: CASSLGGSGAKNIQYF. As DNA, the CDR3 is TGTGCCAGCAGTTTAGGTGGCAGTGGGGCCAAAAACATTCAGTACTTC.